This TCR beta chain came from a study of blood T cell repertoires in COVID-19. Study background: The analysed material was cDNA or gDNA that came from T cells, B-cell-depleted T cells, or PBMCs.

The repertoire was sequenced with immunoSEQ multiplex PCR; TCRdb's copy has only in-frame clones and lacks some. The sample holds tens of thousands of clones, just under 85% seen once. Per the germline V gene, CDR1 is SSHAT and CDR2 is FNYEAQ (reference sequence). The CDR3 has 16 amino acids. Deletions cut 5 bases from V and 0 bases from J, with 14 bases between. This clone appeared many times. Sequencing used peripheral blood. The rearrangement joins TRBV7-7 to TRBJ1-5; possibly TRBD1 for D (6 bases). This receptor was obtained from a man aged 70 or older with acute or convalescent COVID-19. CDR3 protein: CASSGEGGASNQPQHF. In nucleotides, the CDR3 is TGTGCCAGCAGCGGGGAGGGGGGCGCTAGCAATCAGCCCCAGCATTTT.